This TCR beta chain stems from a study of T cell responses to AZD1222 COVID-19 vaccine. Study-wide findings and caveats: Only a handful of AZD1222 recipients tested seropositive at baseline.

This clone showed up just once. Its antigen is not known. Deletions cut 7 bases from V and 6 bases from J, with 12 bases between. CDR3 length equals 13 residues. CDR1 and CDR2 (germline): MNHEY, SMNVEV (reference sequence). Profiled with immunoSEQ multiplex PCR; TCRdb holds only in-frame clones, not every one. The sample includes 150,000 to 200,000 clones, roughly nine tenths seen only once; the top ten take 1% to 1.5%. The rearrangement links TRBV27 to TRBJ2-2; D is uncertain. The sample in question was peripheral blood, obtained 28 days after the second AZD1222 dose. The clonotype originates from an adult who received the AZD1222 COVID-19 vaccine. The CDR3: CASTPRLSGELFF. The CDR3 DNA sequence: TGTGCCAGCACCCCCAGGCTCTCCGGGGAGCTGTTTTTT.